Below are 29 T cell receptor beta chains sequenced from a single sample in a study of blood T cell repertoires in COVID-19 (dated by TCRdb to the early 2020s). The library was obtained by the immunoSEQ multiplex PCR assay. The table comes from immuneACCESS by way of TCRdb, which keeps in-frame sequences with V and J called. Part of the clones is missing from these tables; in studies checked, under half for an unresolved V gene and the rest for unknown reasons. The table for this sample lists about 300,000 clones; 80% to 90% of them were counted only once. The biggest ten clones account for nearly 6.5% of the sample. Sequencing used peripheral blood. The receptors were gathered from a man between 18 and 29 years old who had recovered from COVID-19.

V is TRBV10-2 and J is TRBJ1-4, with D possibly being TRBD1 (6 bases). This CDR3 spans 14 amino acids. The V end lost 8 bases, the J end lost 2 bases, and 12 bases lay between the germline ends. Germline CDR1 is WSHSY and CDR2 is SAAADI. This chain's CDR3 is CASSNRATNEKLFF. The CDR3 nucleotides read TGCGCCAGCTCCAACAGGGCGACTAATGAAAAACTGTTTTTT.

The chain employs TRBV7-9 and TRBJ2-3; TRBD1 matches 12 bases. The CDR3 has 16 amino acids. V was clipped by 5 bases and J by 4 bases; unmatched bases: 7. The germline V gene has CDR1 SEHNR and CDR2 FQNEAQ (reference sequence). The CDR3 here is CASSPPGQGAPDTQYF. The CDR3 region has the DNA TGTGCCAGCAGCCCGCCGGGACAGGGGGCCCCAGATACGCAGTATTTT.

The chain combines TRBV7-2 with TRBJ2-5, with 7 bases matching TRBD1. Germline V gives CDR1 SGHTA, CDR2 FQGNSA. This CDR3 region has 15 residues. With V trimmed by 5 bases and J by 2 bases, 8 bases remained unmatched. CDR3 sequence: CASSAAGTAQETQYF. As DNA, the CDR3 is TGTGCCAGCAGCGCCGCCGGGACAGCACAAGAGACCCAGTACTTC.

V gene TRBV2 combines with J gene TRBJ1-2, with D possibly matching TRBD1 (6 bases). CDR1 is SNHLY and CDR2 is FYNNEI in the germline V gene. The length of the CDR3 is 14 residues. The V gene lost 4 bases and the J gene lost 1 base, with 10 bases spanning the gap. The chain's CDR3 is CASSAGGHNYGYTF. CDR3 bases: TGTGCCAGCAGTGCGGGGGGACATAACTATGGCTACACCTTC.

V gene TRBV9 combines with J gene TRBJ2-7; possible D gene TRBD2, 6 bases. Looked up from germline, CDR1 is SGDLS and CDR2 is YYNGEE. Trimming removed 0 bases from V and 4 bases from J, with 11 bases in between. CDR3 size: 14 residues. In DNA, the CDR3 is TGTGCCAGCAGCGTAGTGGCGGGGAGGTACGAGCAGTACTTC. Amino acids: CASSVVAGRYEQYF.

In DNA form, the CDR3 reads TGTGCCACCAGTGACGGGGCGGGAGGGCCTCATGAGCAGTTCTTC. This translates into CATSDGAGGPHEQFF. This sequence joins TRBV24-1 and TRBJ2-1; 9 nucleotides align to TRBD2. Germline lookup yields CDR1 KGHDR and CDR2 SFDVKD. This CDR3 comprises 15 residues. V was clipped by 4 bases and J by 8 bases; unmatched bases: 8.

This chain links TRBV4-3 with TRBJ2-5, with D maybe TRBD2 (6 bases). The V end lost 4 bases, the J end lost 11 bases, and 20 bases lay between the germline ends. CDR3 length: 14 residues. CDR1 and CDR2 (germline): LGHNA, YSLEER. CDR3 amino acids: CASSLQTGTPVQYF. Here the CDR3 DNA reads TGCGCCAGCAGCCTTCAGACGGGGACTCCTGTTCAGTACTTC.

This chain links TRBV4-3 with TRBJ2-5; tentative D call: TRBD2 (5 bases). This CDR3 is 15 amino acids long. Looked up from germline, CDR1 is LGHNA and CDR2 is YSLEER. Trimming cost V 4 bases and J 4 bases, with 16 bases left between them. The CDR3 here is CASSRYGVAGETQYF. The CDR3 DNA follows: TGCGCCAGCAGCCGGTACGGGGTCGCGGGAGAGACCCAGTACTTC.

This chain connects TRBV5-5 to TRBJ2-7; TRBD1 agrees at 8 bases. Trimming cost V 4 bases and J 3 bases; bases outside gene matches: 9. This CDR3 has 15 amino acids. Germline CDR1 reads SGHKS; CDR2 reads YYEKEE (reference sequence). In DNA, the CDR3 is TGTGCCAGCAGCCCCCCCGGCAGGGGGCTCTACGAGCAGTACTTC. This gives the protein CASSPPGRGLYEQYF.

V usage is TRBV21-1 and J usage is TRBJ2-3; the table's D call, TRBD2, has no DNA check behind it. TRBV21-1 is listed as a pseudogene. The CDR3 contains 18 residues. CDR3 bases: TGTGCCAGCAGAACCACCCAACGGGGGGGCCAATGTTCAGATACGCAGTATTTT. It specifies CASRTTQRGGQCSDTQYF.

This clone was seen only once. The chain carries TRBV5-1 and TRBJ1-2; D is possibly TRBD1 (5 bases). This CDR3 region has 14 residues. The V gene's germline CDR1 is SGHRS and CDR2 YFSETQ. V was pared by 2 bases and J by 6 bases, with 14 bases between. CDR3 region: CASSFKVWGDGYTF. The CDR3 region has the DNA TGCGCCAGCAGCTTTAAGGTTTGGGGCGATGGCTACACCTTC. The full variable domain, in which reference TRBV5-1 and TRBJ1-2 provide the parts outside the CDR3, is KAGVTQTPRYLIKTRGQQVTLSCSPISGHRSVSWYQQTPGQGLQFLFEYFSETQRNKGNFPGRFSGRQFSNSRSEMNVSTLELGDSALYLCASSFKVWGDGYTFGSGTRLTVV.

The rearrangement joins TRBV5-1 to TRBJ2-7; 10 bases are shared with TRBD2. The trim removed 1 base at V and 1 base at J, leaving 2 bases unmatched. This CDR3 contains 15 residues. The germline gives CDR1 SGHRS, CDR2 YFSETQ. CDR3 nucleotides: TGCGCCAGCAGCTTGACTAGCGGGGAGTCCTACGAGCAGTACTTC. Translated, it gives CASSLTSGESYEQYF.

This clone came up once. The CDR3, as DNA: TGTGCCAGCAGTTCCGGGACAAGTAAAACTAATGAAAAACTGTTTTTT. It codes for CASSSGTSKTNEKLFF. The chain uses TRBV6-6 and TRBJ1-4, with TRBD1 as a possible D gene (6 bases). CDR1 and CDR2 (germline): MNHNY, SVGAGI (reference sequence). Trimming took off 4 bases at V and 1 base at J, with 13 bases between the two ends. This CDR3 has 16 residues.

The chain employs TRBV10-3 and TRBJ1-1, with TRBD1 matching over 9 bases. After removal of 9 bases from V and 5 bases from J, the junction contained 7 bases not matched to a gene. CDR1 is ENHRY, CDR2 SYGVKD, per germline. The CDR3 sequence is 13 residues long. CDR3 coding DNA: TGTGCCATACTTGGACAGGGGACGACTGAAGCTTTCTTT. It translates to CAILGQGTTEAFF.

Written as DNA, the CDR3 is TGTGCCAGCAGCGTAGTTGGAGGGTTCGGCACTGAAGCTTTCTTT. Translating gives CASSVVGGFGTEAFF. This sequence joins TRBV9 and TRBJ1-1; D unresolved. The CDR3 consists of 15 residues. CDR1 and CDR2 (germline): SGDLS, YYNGEE. The V end lost 0 bases, the J end lost 4 bases, and 13 bases lay between the germline ends.

The chain links TRBV7-9 to TRBJ1-3, with 7 positions matching TRBD1. Germline V gene lookup returns CDR1 SEHNR and CDR2 FQNEAQ (reference sequence). With 2 bases clipped from V and 0 bases from J, the junction kept 7 bases outside the gene matches. This CDR3 spans 17 amino acids. In nucleotides, the CDR3 is TGTGCCAGCAGCTTAAGGACAGGCGGGGTCTCTGGAAACACCATATATTTT. It is translated as CASSLRTGGVSGNTIYF.

V usage is TRBV5-4 and J usage is TRBJ1-6; 10 bases map to TRBD1. Germline V gene data show CDR1 as SGHNT and CDR2 as YYREEE (reference sequence). The V segment lost 4 bases and the J segment 7 bases; nucleotides outside the gene matches: 5. CDR3 length: 15 residues. CDR3 in DNA: TGTGCCAGCAGCCTACAGACAGGGGGCAATTCACCCCTCCACTTT. Residues: CASSLQTGGNSPLHF.

The chain employs TRBV6-5 and TRBJ2-7; tentatively, D is TRBD2 (5 bases). V lost 2 bases to trimming and J lost 7 bases, with 15 bases between them. Germline V CDR1 and CDR2: MNHEY, SVGAGI. The CDR3 has 14 amino acids. CDR3 DNA sequence: TGTGCCAGCAGTTACGTGGGCAGGCCGGGGGAGCAGTACTTC. Translating it yields CASSYVGRPGEQYF.

The chain couples TRBV10-2 to TRBJ2-3, with a tentative D call TRBD1 (5 bases). Trimming cost V 4 bases and J 2 bases, with 10 bases left between them. Germline loops: CDR1 WSHSY, CDR2 SAAADI. This CDR3 region has 14 residues. CDR3 DNA: TGCGCCAGCAGTGTCGCTGGGGCCACAGATACGCAGTATTTT. Translation: CASSVAGATDTQYF.

This chain joins TRBV25-1 and TRBJ2-2, with D possibly matching TRBD1 (6 bases). This CDR3 spans 15 amino acids. V lost 4 bases and J lost 2, with 11 bases in between. The V gene's germline CDR1 is MGHDK and CDR2 SYGVNS. The CDR3 here is CASSGGQLNTGELFF. The CDR3 DNA sequence: TGTGCCAGCAGTGGGGGACAACTCAACACCGGGGAGCTGTTTTTT.

For the CDR3, the DNA is TGTGCCAGTAGTACCTTGACAGGGACGGCTGAAGCTTTCTTT. It yields the protein CASSTLTGTAEAFF. V gene TRBV19 combines with J gene TRBJ1-1; TRBD1 matches at 7 bases. This CDR3 is 14 amino acids long. Losses at the gene ends were 4 bases for V and 6 bases for J; bases not matched to a gene: 8. The germline V gene encodes CDR1 LNHDA and CDR2 SQIVND (reference sequence).

This sequence joins TRBV7-3 and TRBJ2-1; TRBD1 agrees at 10 bases. After removal of 4 bases from V and 0 bases from J, the junction contained 12 bases not matched to a gene. This CDR3 has 19 amino acids. Germline CDR1 and CDR2: SGHTA and FQGTGA. The CDR3 DNA sequence: TGTGCCAGCAGCTCGCCGGGACAGGGGTCCCGGAGCTCCTACAATGAGCAGTTCTTC. Encoded protein: CASSSPGQGSRSSYNEQFF.

The chain combines TRBV5-6 with TRBJ1-2, with TRBD1 identical over 8 bases. From germline, CDR1 is SGHDT and CDR2 YYEEEE. There are 16 residues in the CDR3. Losses at the gene ends were 3 bases for V and 7 bases for J; bases not matched to a gene: 14. The CDR3 loop reads CASSWGHGTGVSGYTF. In nucleotides, the CDR3 is TGTGCCAGCAGCTGGGGGCACGGGACAGGCGTGAGTGGCTACACCTTC.

This rearrangement joins TRBV10-1 to TRBJ2-7; D is unresolved. V dropped 2 bases and J dropped 6 bases, with 11 bases sitting between them. The CDR3 is made up of 13 amino acids. Germline CDR1 is WNHNN and CDR2 is SYGVQD (reference sequence). The CDR3 DNA is TGCGCCAGCAGTGAGACCCCGGAGTCCGAGCAGTACTTC. Translation: CASSETPESEQYF.

The CDR3 DNA is TGTGCCAGCAATTCCGGGACAGCTGGGATCAGGCAGCCCCAGCATTTT. This sequence encodes CASNSGTAGIRQPQHF. This chain links TRBV6-6 with TRBJ1-5; TRBD1 matches 7 bases. Germline loops: CDR1 MNHNY, CDR2 SVGAGI (reference sequence). This CDR3 is built from 16 residues. V dropped 7 bases and J dropped 7; count of bases not matched to a gene: 16.

V usage is TRBV7-3 and J usage is TRBJ1-2, with TRBD1 matching over 9 bases. The CDR3 has 13 residues. V was pared by 6 bases and J by 6 bases, with 5 bases of the junction left unmatched. Germline CDR1 reads SGHTA; CDR2 reads FQGTGA. The CDR3 coding sequence is TGTGCCAGCAGTATGGGACAGGGCGATGGCTACACCTTC. Translating it yields CASSMGQGDGYTF.

This sequence joins TRBV4-2 and TRBJ1-1; weak D call: TRBD1 (6 bases). The CDR3 has 15 residues. Trimming stripped 2 bases from V and 4 bases from J, with 14 bases between. In germline, CDR1 is LGHNA, CDR2 YNFKEQ. In nucleotides, the CDR3 is TGTGCCAGCAGCCAAAGGGGGGGTGAGGTCACTGAAGCTTTCTTT. Translating it yields CASSQRGGEVTEAFF.

This chain links TRBV20-1 with TRBJ1-2; D ambiguous. Germline CDR1 DFQATT, CDR2 SNEGSKA (reference sequence). The CDR3 contains 11 residues. CDR3 coding DNA: TGCAGCTACAGCTTAGGCACTGGCTACACCTTC. Protein sequence: CSYSLGTGYTF.

This rearrangement joins TRBV2 to TRBJ2-7; a weak D match, TRBD1 (5 bases). Trimming left V 6 bases short and J 3 bases short, with 9 bases between. This CDR3 is 12 amino acids long. From germline, CDR1 is SNHLY and CDR2 FYNNEI. The CDR3 sequence is CASRPDSYEQYF. DNA of the CDR3: TGTGCCAGCAGACCCGACAGCTACGAGCAGTACTTC. Together with reference TRBV2 and TRBJ2-7, the CDR3 gives the full variable domain: EPEVTQTPSHQVTQMGQEVILRCVPISNHLYFYWYRQILGQKVEFLVSFYNNEISEKSEIFDDQFSVERPDGSNFTLKIRSTKLEDSAMYFCASRPDSYEQYFGPGTRLTVT.